This T cell receptor (beta chain) is drawn from a study of blood T cell repertoires in COVID-19. There are 15 residues in the CDR3. Germline V gene lookup returns CDR1 SGHNT and CDR2 YYREEE (reference sequence). Trimming took off 0 bases at V and 3 bases at J, with 13 bases between the two ends. Original processing notes: Estimates of nucleated cell counts were drawn from the amplification of reference gene primers. Sequencing used immunoSEQ multiplex PCR; TCRdb keeps in-frame clones, though not all of them. The V and J calls and clone size were taken over from that table, and D and trimming were inferred from the DNA. This sample yields about 73,000 clones, of which 65% to 85% are seen a single time; over 2% belongs to the top ten.

This TCR was sampled from an elderly man with active or convalescent COVID-19. The material sequenced was peripheral blood. The genes are TRBV5-4 and TRBJ2-7; the D gene is possibly TRBD1 (6 bases). CDR3 nucleotide sequence: TGTGCCAGCAGCTTGGACGGGACACCAAACTACGAGCAGTACTTC. Its translation: CASSLDGTPNYEQYF.